Each of the 26 T cell receptor beta chains below was sequenced from the same sample in a study of T cell repertoires in cytomegalovirus infection. MiXCR, applied by TCRdb to the reads, yields one record per CDR3 protein. The sample contains roughly 130,000 distinct CDR3 sequences, under 30% of which appear only once. Their antigen targets remain unknown. Sequencing was done on a sample of PBMCs, sequenced either directly or after in vitro stimulation (not recorded which). The receptors here all came from a human donor in good health (CMV status not recorded). Some clones in this sample may be carry-over from other donors' samples.

Only a few counts were recorded for this clonotype. The chain recombines TRBV6-2 or TRBV6-3 with TRBJ2-1; 9 bases are a match to TRBD2. The CDR3 is made up of 15 amino acids. V lost 5 bases and J lost 6; bases outside the gene matches: 8. Germline V gene lookup returns CDR1 MNHEY and CDR2 SVGEGT. In DNA form, the CDR3 reads TGTGCCAGCAGTCCGGCGGGACTAGCTGGCAATGAGCAGTTCTTC. It codes for CASSPAGLAGNEQFF.

This clonotype has only a few counts. The rearrangement links TRBV7-6 to TRBJ2-7; D perhaps matches TRBD2 (6 bases). The CDR3 runs to 16 residues. Deletions cut 5 bases from V and 1 base from J, with 18 bases between. Germline V gene lookup returns CDR1 SGHVS and CDR2 FNYEAQ. The CDR3 region has the DNA TGTGCCAGCAGCCGGAACGCGGGACCCAATTCCTACGAGCAGTACTTC. This sequence encodes CASSRNAGPNSYEQYF.

The chain has TRBV4-1 and TRBJ2-7; the D is unclear. Trimming removed 1 base at V and 1 base at J, with 5 bases between. CDR1 MGHRA and CDR2 YSYEKL come from the germline V gene. This CDR3 is built from 13 residues. The CDR3 nucleotides are TGCGCCAGCAGCCAAGTAAGATCCTACGAGCAGTACTTC. Translation: CASSQVRSYEQYF.

This clonotype has ten or more counts. This chain connects TRBV7-8 to TRBJ2-3; possibly TRBD1 or TRBD2 for D (5 bases each). Germline CDR1 reads SGHVS; CDR2 reads FQNEAQ. This CDR3 has 13 residues. Trimming stripped 5 bases from V and 15 bases from J, with 21 bases between. CDR3 residues: CASSLGGNGADYF. CDR3 DNA: TGTGCCAGCAGCCTCGGTGGGAACGGGGCTGACTATTTT.

This clonotype showed up just a few times. The chain employs TRBV5-4 and TRBJ1-1, with D unclear. CDR1 is SGHNT, CDR2 YYREEE, per germline (reference sequence). Trimming removed 0 bases at V and 1 base at J, with 7 bases between. This CDR3 region has 14 residues. This CDR3 is CASSLDSQNTEAFF. Written as DNA, the CDR3 is TGTGCCAGCAGCTTGGACAGTCAGAACACTGAAGCTTTCTTT.

This clonotype was detected a few times. CDR3 residues: CASSYGLLNNEQFF. DNA of the CDR3: TGTGCCAGCAGTTACGGACTACTAAACAATGAGCAGTTCTTC. The V call is TRBV6-2 or TRBV6-3, the J call TRBJ2-1, with D perhaps TRBD2 (6 bases). V was trimmed by 2 bases and J by 5 bases, leaving 10 bases between them. The length of the CDR3 is 14 residues. CDR1 MNHEY and CDR2 SVGEGT come from the germline V gene.

The J gene is TRBJ1-5, the V gene TRBV7-9; D unclear. In germline, CDR1 is SEHNR, CDR2 FQNEAQ (reference sequence). This CDR3 has 15 residues. Trimming took off 1 base at V and 5 bases at J, with 12 bases between the two ends. CDR3 amino acids: CASSLGVSGHQPQHF. DNA for the CDR3: TGTGCCAGCAGCTTAGGGGTCAGTGGACATCAGCCCCAGCATTTT.

Concerning this clonotype: A single base separates this from a much larger clone, so it may be a read error. The genes are TRBV6-8 and TRBJ2-7, with D unresolved. The CDR3 covers 15 residues. Germline assignment: CDR1 MNHGY and CDR2 SAAAGT. V gave up 3 bases and J gave up 2 bases, with 14 bases separating them. CDR3 region: CASSYSAEVPYEQYV. The DNA of the CDR3 is TGTGCCAGCAGTTATTCTGCCGAAGTCCCCTACGAGCAGTACGTC.

CDR3 sequence (DNA): TGTGCCACCAGCCAAGGTCGGACAGGGAGGACCGGGGAGCTGTTTTTT. Translating it yields CATSQGRTGRTGELFF. The chain couples TRBV15 to TRBJ2-2, with TRBD1 matching over 8 bases. The CDR3 is 16 residues long. V lost 5 bases, J lost 5 bases, and 10 bases stayed unmatched. CDR1 is LNHNV, CDR2 YYDKDF, per germline (reference sequence).

This clonotype appeared many times. This chain connects TRBV6-1 to TRBJ1-3, with a weak D call TRBD1 (6 bases). Germline CDR1 and CDR2: MNHNS and SASEGT. V was pared by 5 bases and J by 1 base, with 9 bases between. There are 14 residues in the CDR3. As DNA, the CDR3 is TGTGCCAGCAGTCACAGGGTTTCTGGAAACACCATATATTTT. Translation gives CASSHRVSGNTIYF.

This clonotype was recorded at least ten times. The chain recombines TRBV7-2 with TRBJ2-6; TRBD1 aligns across 7 bases. The germline V gene has CDR1 SGHTA and CDR2 FQGNSA. V lost 1 base to trimming and J lost 9 bases; unmatched junction nucleotides: 3. The CDR3 loop spans 14 amino acids. The CDR3 bases are TGTGCCAGCAGCTTAGGGGGACAGAACAACGTCCTGACTTTC. This translates into CASSLGGQNNVLTF.

The chain has TRBV6-5 and TRBJ2-1; D is unresolved. The CDR3 extends over 12 amino acids. From germline, CDR1 is MNHEY and CDR2 SVGAGI. Trimming removed 2 bases at V and 9 bases at J, with 8 bases between. This CDR3 reads CASSYEGSEQFF. CDR3 in DNA: TGTGCCAGCAGTTACGAAGGGTCTGAGCAGTTCTTC.

Many counts were recorded for this clonotype. J is TRBJ2-7 and V is TRBV20-1; 7 bases agree with TRBD2. The CDR3 spans 15 residues. Germline V CDR1 and CDR2: DFQATT, SNEGSKA (reference sequence). V trimming: 1 base; J trimming: 6 bases; junction bases outside the gene matches: 12. The CDR3 loop reads CSARAPRREKTEQYV. In DNA, the CDR3 is TGCAGTGCTAGAGCCCCACGGCGGGAGAAAACCGAGCAGTACGTC.

This chain joins TRBV10-3 and TRBJ1-2; 9 nucleotides agree with TRBD1. V was pared by 3 bases and J by 4 bases, with 18 bases of the junction left unmatched. The length of the CDR3 is 19 residues. Germline CDR1 is ENHRY and CDR2 is SYGVKD. CDR3 DNA sequence: TGTGCCATCAGTGAAATACCGGGACAGGGTCGGAATAGGAGCTATGGCTACACCTTC. This codes for CAISEIPGQGRNRSYGYTF.

Many counts were recorded for this clonotype. The chain uses TRBV7-9 and TRBJ2-7; TRBD1 might be the D (5 bases). Germline V gives CDR1 SEHNR, CDR2 FQNEAQ (reference sequence). The CDR3 runs 15 residues. Trimming took 3 bases from V and 1 from J, leaving 13 bases between them. The CDR3 nucleotides read TGTGCCAGCAGCTTGACAGCATCTTTATCCTACGAGCAGTACTTC. The encoded protein is CASSLTASLSYEQYF.

This clonotype was counted ten times or more. The genes are TRBV7-9 and TRBJ2-7; D possibly corresponds to TRBD1 (5 bases). V lost 7 bases, J lost 4 bases, and 11 bases lay in between. The CDR3 has 12 amino acids. Germline loops: CDR1 SEHNR, CDR2 FQNEAQ (reference sequence). CDR3 in DNA: TGTGCCAGCACCCAGGGTCCGTACGAGCAGTACTTC. Its translation: CASTQGPYEQYF.

This clonotype was picked up many times. The chain carries TRBV7-2 and TRBJ2-2; TRBD1 matches at 7 bases. From germline, CDR1 is SGHTA and CDR2 FQGNSA. The CDR3 totals 15 residues. Losses at the gene ends were 5 bases for V and 6 bases for J; bases not matched to a gene: 9. The CDR3 protein is CASSPKGGNAGELFF. DNA of the CDR3: TGTGCCAGCAGCCCCAAAGGGGGCAACGCCGGGGAGCTGTTTTTT.

This clonotype was seen repeatedly, ten times or more. The chain uses TRBV6-2 or TRBV6-3 and TRBJ2-4, with 8 nucleotides matching TRBD1. From germline, CDR1 is MNHEY and CDR2 SVGEGT. J lost 7 bases, V lost 6 bases, and 11 bases had no gene match. The CDR3 covers 15 residues. CDR3 region: CASSSLTGERNIQYF. The CDR3, as DNA: TGTGCCAGCAGCTCCCTGACAGGGGAGAGGAACATTCAGTACTTC.

The chain recombines TRBV4-2 with TRBJ1-2, with D perhaps matching TRBD1 (5 bases). Germline loops: CDR1 LGHNA, CDR2 YNFKEQ. The germline V and J ends were trimmed by 1 base and 11 bases, with 20 bases remaining between them. The CDR3 is 15 amino acids. CDR3 in amino acids: CASSQVKVAGEGYTF. CDR3 DNA sequence: TGTGCCAGCAGCCAAGTGAAGGTAGCGGGGGAGGGTTACACCTTC.

This sequence joins TRBV12-3 or TRBV12-4 and TRBJ2-3; D is unclear. Trimming stripped 2 bases from V and 6 bases from J, with 6 bases between. This CDR3 region has 12 residues. The CDR3 DNA reads TGTGCCAGCAGTTTAATCCCCGATACGCAGTATTTT. Protein: CASSLIPDTQYF.

This chain uses TRBV7-2 with TRBJ1-1; D not resolved. CDR1 SGHTA and CDR2 FQGNSA come from the germline V gene. The CDR3 length is 17 residues. With 5 bases removed from V and 2 bases from J, the gap between germline ends came to 21 bases. The CDR3 sequence: CASSVELEIGGNTEAFF. The CDR3 bases are TGTGCCAGCAGCGTCGAACTTGAGATAGGAGGAAACACTGAAGCTTTCTTT.

This clonotype was counted a few times. The rearrangement joins TRBV12-3 or TRBV12-4 to TRBJ2-7; TRBD2 agrees at 9 bases. This CDR3 spans 15 amino acids. V shed 1 base and J 6 bases; nucleotides not matched to a gene: 7. The CDR3 sequence is CASSLGLAGTGEQYV. The CDR3 coding sequence is TGTGCCAGCAGTTTAGGTCTAGCGGGAACGGGCGAGCAGTACGTC.

The V and J genes are TRBV15 and TRBJ1-2, with TRBD1 as a possible D gene (6 bases). V was cut by 5 bases and J by 4 bases, with 17 bases left in between. The CDR3 is made up of 15 amino acids. Germline V gives CDR1 LNHNV, CDR2 YYDKDF (reference sequence). The CDR3 sequence is CATSPSGGGTYGYTF. CDR3 in DNA: TGTGCCACCAGCCCCAGTGGAGGGGGGACCTATGGCTACACCTTC.

This clonotype was observed a few times. The V and J genes are TRBV29-1 and TRBJ2-7, with TRBD2 matching over 8 bases. The V segment lost 6 bases and the J segment 4 bases; nucleotides outside the gene matches: 2. Per the germline V gene, CDR1 is SQVTM and CDR2 is ANQGSEA. The CDR3 has 11 amino acids. CDR3 sequence: CSVGGEYEQYF. CDR3 coding DNA: TGCAGCGTCGGGGGGGAATACGAGCAGTACTTC.

The rearrangement joins TRBV7-9 to TRBJ1-3, with D tentatively TRBD1 (5 bases). CDR1 and CDR2 (germline): SEHNR, FQNEAQ (reference sequence). The CDR3 covers 17 residues. Trimming stripped 8 bases from V and 0 bases from J, with 20 bases between. Here the CDR3 DNA reads TGTGCCAGCGCCCATCGGGGGTCCGGACTCTCTGGAAACACCATATATTTT. Protein sequence: CASAHRGSGLSGNTIYF.

This clonotype was observed a few times. The genes are TRBV5-8 and TRBJ2-5; D gene uncertain. Looked up from germline, CDR1 is SGHTS and CDR2 is YDEGEE. The CDR3 runs to 13 residues. The V end was cut by 4 bases, the J end by 5 bases, with 12 bases between. The CDR3 sequence: CASSPSPRETQYF. The CDR3 DNA follows: TGTGCCAGCAGCCCGTCACCCCGGGAGACCCAGTACTTC.